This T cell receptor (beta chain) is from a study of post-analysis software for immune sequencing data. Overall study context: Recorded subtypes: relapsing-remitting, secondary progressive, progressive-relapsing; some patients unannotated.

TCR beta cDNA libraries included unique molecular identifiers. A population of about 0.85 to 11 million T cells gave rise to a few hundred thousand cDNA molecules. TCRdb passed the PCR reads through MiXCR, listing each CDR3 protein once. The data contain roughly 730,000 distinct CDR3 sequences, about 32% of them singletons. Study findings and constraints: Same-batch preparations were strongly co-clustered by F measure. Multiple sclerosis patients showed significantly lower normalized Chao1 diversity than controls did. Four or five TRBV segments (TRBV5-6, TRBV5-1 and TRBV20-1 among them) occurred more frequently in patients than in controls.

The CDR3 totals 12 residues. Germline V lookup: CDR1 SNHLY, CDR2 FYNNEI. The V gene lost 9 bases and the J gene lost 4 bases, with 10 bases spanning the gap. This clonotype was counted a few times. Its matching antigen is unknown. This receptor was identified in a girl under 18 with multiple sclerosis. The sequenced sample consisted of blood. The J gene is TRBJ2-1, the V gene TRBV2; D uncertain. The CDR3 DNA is TGTGCCAGTGGAAGAAGTTACAATGAGCAGTTCTTC. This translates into CASGRSYNEQFF. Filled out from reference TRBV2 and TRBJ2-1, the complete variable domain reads EPEVTQTPSHQVTQMGQEVILRCVPISNHLYFYWYRQILGQKVEFLVSFYNNEISEKSEIFDDQFSVERPDGSNFTLKIRSTKLEDSAMYFCASGRSYNEQFFGPGTRLTVL.